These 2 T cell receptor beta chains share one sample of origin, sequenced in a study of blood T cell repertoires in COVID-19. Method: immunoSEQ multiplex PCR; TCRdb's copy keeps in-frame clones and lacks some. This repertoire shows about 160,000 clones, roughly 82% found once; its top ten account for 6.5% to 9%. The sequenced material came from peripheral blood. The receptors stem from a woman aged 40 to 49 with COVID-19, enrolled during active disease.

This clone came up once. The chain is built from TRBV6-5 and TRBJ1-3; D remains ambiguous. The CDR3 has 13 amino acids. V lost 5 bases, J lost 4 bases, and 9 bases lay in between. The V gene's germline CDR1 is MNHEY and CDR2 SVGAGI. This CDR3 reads CASSQSLGNTIYF. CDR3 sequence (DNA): TGTGCCAGCAGTCAGTCTTTGGGAAACACCATATATTTT.

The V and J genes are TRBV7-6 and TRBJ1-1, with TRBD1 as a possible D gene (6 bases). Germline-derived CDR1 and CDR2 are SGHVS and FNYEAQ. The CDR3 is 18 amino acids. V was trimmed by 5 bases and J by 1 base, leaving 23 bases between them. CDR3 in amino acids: CASSPNSRQAGGNTEAFF. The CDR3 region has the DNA TGTGCCAGCAGCCCTAATTCGAGACAGGCCGGAGGGAACACTGAAGCTTTCTTT.